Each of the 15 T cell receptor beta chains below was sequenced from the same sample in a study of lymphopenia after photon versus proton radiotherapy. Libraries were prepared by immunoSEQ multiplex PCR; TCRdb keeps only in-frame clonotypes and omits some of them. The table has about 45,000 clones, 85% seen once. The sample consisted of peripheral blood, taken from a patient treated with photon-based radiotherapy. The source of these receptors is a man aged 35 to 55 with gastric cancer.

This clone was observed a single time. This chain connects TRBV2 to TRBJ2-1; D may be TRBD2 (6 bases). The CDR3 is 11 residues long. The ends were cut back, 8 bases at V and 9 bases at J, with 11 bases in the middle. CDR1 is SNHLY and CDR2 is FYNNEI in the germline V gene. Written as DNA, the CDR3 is TGTGCCAGCGGCGGGACTGTTGAGCAGTTCTTC. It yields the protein CASGGTVEQFF.

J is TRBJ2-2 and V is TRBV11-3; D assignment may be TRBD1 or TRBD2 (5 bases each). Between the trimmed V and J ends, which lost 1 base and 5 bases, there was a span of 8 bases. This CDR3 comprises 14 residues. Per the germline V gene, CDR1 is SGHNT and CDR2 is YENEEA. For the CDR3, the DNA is TGTGCCAGCAGCTTAGTGGGGGTTACCGGGGAGCTGTTTTTT. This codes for CASSLVGVTGELFF.

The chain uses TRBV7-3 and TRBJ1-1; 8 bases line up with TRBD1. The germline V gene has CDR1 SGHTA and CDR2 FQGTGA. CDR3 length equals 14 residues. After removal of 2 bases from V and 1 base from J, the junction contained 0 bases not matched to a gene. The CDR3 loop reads CASSLQGANTEAFF. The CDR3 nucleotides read TGTGCCAGCAGCTTACAGGGGGCGAACACTGAAGCTTTCTTT.

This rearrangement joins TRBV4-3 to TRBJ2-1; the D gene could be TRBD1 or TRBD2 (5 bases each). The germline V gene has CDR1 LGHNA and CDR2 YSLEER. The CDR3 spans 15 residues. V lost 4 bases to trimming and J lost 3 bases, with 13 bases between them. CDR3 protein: CASSPRGAVYNEQFF. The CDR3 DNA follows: TGCGCCAGCAGCCCTCGAGGGGCCGTCTACAATGAGCAGTTCTTC.

CDR3 sequence reads: CASSLVGGETQYF. CDR3 nucleotide sequence: TGTGCCAGCAGCTTAGTCGGGGGAGAGACCCAGTACTTC. The chain combines TRBV7-3 with TRBJ2-5; the D gene is possibly TRBD2 (6 bases). Germline V gene lookup returns CDR1 SGHTA and CDR2 FQGTGA. This CDR3 spans 13 amino acids. Trimming removed 2 bases from V and 4 bases from J, with 8 bases in between.

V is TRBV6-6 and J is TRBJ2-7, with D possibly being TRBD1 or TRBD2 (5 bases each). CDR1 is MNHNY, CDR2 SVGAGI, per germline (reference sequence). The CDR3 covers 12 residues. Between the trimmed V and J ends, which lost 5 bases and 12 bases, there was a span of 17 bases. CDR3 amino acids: CASSHYPGTGYF. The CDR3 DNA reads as TGTGCCAGCAGTCATTACCCCGGGACGGGGTACTTC.

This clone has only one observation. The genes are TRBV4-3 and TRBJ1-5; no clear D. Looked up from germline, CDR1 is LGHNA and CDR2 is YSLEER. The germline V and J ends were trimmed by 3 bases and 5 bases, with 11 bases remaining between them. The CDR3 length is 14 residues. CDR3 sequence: CASSQEVLDQPQHF. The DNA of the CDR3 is TGCGCCAGCAGCCAGGAGGTCCTCGATCAGCCCCAGCATTTT.

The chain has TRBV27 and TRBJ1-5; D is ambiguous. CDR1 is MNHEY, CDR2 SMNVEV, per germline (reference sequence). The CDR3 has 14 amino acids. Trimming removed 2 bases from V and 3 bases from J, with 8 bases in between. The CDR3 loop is CASSLGRPNQPQHF. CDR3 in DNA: TGTGCCAGCAGTTTAGGACGGCCCAATCAGCCCCAGCATTTT.

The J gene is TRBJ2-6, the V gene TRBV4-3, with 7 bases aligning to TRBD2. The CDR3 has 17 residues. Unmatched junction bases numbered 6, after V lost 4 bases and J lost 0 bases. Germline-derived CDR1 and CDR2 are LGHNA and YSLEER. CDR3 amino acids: CASSPKGGVSGANVLTF. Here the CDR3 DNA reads TGCGCCAGCAGCCCGAAGGGAGGGGTCTCTGGGGCCAACGTCCTGACTTTC.

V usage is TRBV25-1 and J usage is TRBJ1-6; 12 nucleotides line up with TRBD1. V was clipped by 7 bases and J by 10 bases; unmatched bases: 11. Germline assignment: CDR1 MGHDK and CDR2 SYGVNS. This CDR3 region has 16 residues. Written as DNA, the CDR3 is TGTGCCAGCACCCCCAGGCGGGACAGGGGGCGGTCACCCCTCCACTTT. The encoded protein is CASTPRRDRGRSPLHF. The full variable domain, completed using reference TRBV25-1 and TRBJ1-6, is EADIYQTPRYLVIGTGKKITLECSQTMGHDKMYWYQQDPGMELHLIHYSYGVNSTEKGDLSSESTVSRIRTEHFPLTLESARPSHTSQYLCASTPRRDRGRSPLHFGNGTRLTVT.

CDR3 amino acids: CASTVLLSGNTIYF. The CDR3 DNA reads as TGTGCCTCGACAGTCCTCCTCTCTGGAAACACCATATATTTT. The chain has TRBV10-3 and TRBJ1-3, with D tentatively TRBD1 (5 bases). Germline-derived CDR1 and CDR2 are ENHRY and SYGVKD. V dropped 11 bases and J dropped 0 bases, with 14 bases sitting between them. The CDR3 is 14 residues long.

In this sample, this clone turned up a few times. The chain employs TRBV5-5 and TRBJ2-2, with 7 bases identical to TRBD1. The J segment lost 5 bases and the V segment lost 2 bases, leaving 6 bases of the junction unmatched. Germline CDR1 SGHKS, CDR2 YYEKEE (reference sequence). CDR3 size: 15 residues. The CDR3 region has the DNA TGTGCCAGCAGCTTAGGCAGGGACAGAACCGGGGAGCTGTTTTTT. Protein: CASSLGRDRTGELFF.

In nucleotides, the CDR3 is TGTGCCTGCAGGATTTCCTACGAGCAGTACTTC. This translates into CACRISYEQYF. The chain recombines TRBV30 with TRBJ2-7; D gene ambiguous. The CDR3 runs 11 residues. Germline V gives CDR1 GTSNPN, CDR2 SVGIG (reference sequence). The V gene lost 6 bases and the J gene lost 1 base, with 7 bases spanning the gap.

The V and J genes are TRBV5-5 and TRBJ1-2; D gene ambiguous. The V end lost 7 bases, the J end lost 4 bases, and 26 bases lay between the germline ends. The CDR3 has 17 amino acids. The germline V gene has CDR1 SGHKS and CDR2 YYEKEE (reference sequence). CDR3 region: CASGSTRAARKTYGYTF. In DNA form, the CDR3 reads TGTGCCAGCGGATCGACGAGAGCAGCGCGAAAGACCTATGGCTACACCTTC.

The chain's CDR3 is CASSAEVDEQFF. The CDR3 DNA is TGTGCCAGCAGCGCCGAGGTCGATGAGCAGTTCTTC. This chain links TRBV9 with TRBJ2-1; D ambiguous. The CDR3 is 12 residues long. V dropped 3 bases and J dropped 8 bases, with 9 bases sitting between them. Per the germline V gene, CDR1 is SGDLS and CDR2 is YYNGEE.